A selection of T cell receptor beta chains follows, all from one sample in a study of T-cell reconstitution after alpha-beta-depleted transplantation in children. TCRdb ran MiXCR on the PCR reads and lists one entry per CDR3 protein. The sample holds 500,000 to 650,000 distinct CDR3 sequences, approximately 10% seen once. Sequenced here: PBMCs, mostly from graft donor cells, sampled 180 days after TCRalphabeta/CD19-depleted stem cell transplant. The receptors stem from a female patient aged 2-15 years who had a stem cell transplant for aplastic anemia, so the T cells may come from the graft donor. Each CDR3 is given with its conserved first and last residue. D genes are given only for firm matches. Some rows have no size entry. The others give once, few or many, or a class for an expanded clone.

CDR3 DNA,CDR3 protein,J gene,V gene,clone size,D gene
TGCAGTGCTCAACGGCGGGGTGTAGGGACTTCCTACGAGCAGTACTTC,CSAQRRGVGTSYEQYF,TRBJ2-7,TRBV20-1,few,-
TGTGCCAGCAGTTTATCGCCAGGGGTTTACGAGCAGTACTTC,CASSLSPGVYEQYF,TRBJ2-7,TRBV28,many,-
TGTGCCACCAGCAGAGGGGGCACGGTTTGGAATGAGCAGTTCTTC,CATSRGGTVWNEQFF,TRBJ2-1,TRBV15,-,-
TGTGCCACCAGTGATTTACGGGGGCCCTACAATGAGCAGTTCTTC,CATSDLRGPYNEQFF,TRBJ2-1,TRBV24-1,-,-
TGTGCCAGCTCGCCAGGGGAAGGCTACACCTTC,CASSPGEGYTF,TRBJ1-2,TRBV18,-,-
TGCGCCAGCAGTGCAAACAGGGGCGAGCAGTACTTC,CASSANRGEQYF,TRBJ2-7,TRBV10-1,many,TRBD1
TGCGCCAGCAGCCAAGATTTTAGCGGTGCTCAGCCCCAGCATTTT,CASSQDFSGAQPQHF,TRBJ1-5,TRBV4-3,many,-
TGCAGCGTTGAATTCCGGGGTGAAGCTTTCTTT,CSVEFRGEAFF,TRBJ1-1,TRBV29-1,-,-
TGTGCCAGCAGTTTCGGCCCTAGCGGGAGTAATGAGCAGTTCTTC,CASSFGPSGSNEQFF,TRBJ2-1,TRBV6-5,-,TRBD2
TGTGCCAGCAGACCCACCGGGACAGGCGTCTCCGAGCAGTACTTC,CASRPTGTGVSEQYF,TRBJ2-7,TRBV6-5,-,TRBD1
TGTGCCAGCAGCTTAGCCGCCCGACTAGCGGGAGGTTTGGAGCAGTTCTTC,CASSLAARLAGGLEQFF,TRBJ2-1,TRBV7-2,-,TRBD2
TGTGCCAGCAGCTTAACTTGGGGTGAGCGGGGTCAAAAACTGTTTTTT,CASSLTWGERGQKLFF,TRBJ1-4,TRBV11-2,-,-
TGTGCCAGCAGTTACGATCGGACAGGGAACGATGAGCAGTTCTTC,CASSYDRTGNDEQFF,TRBJ2-1,TRBV6-2/TRBV6-3,-,TRBD1
TGCAGTGCCGAAGACGGGTTCTCTGGAAACACCATATATTTT,CSAEDGFSGNTIYF,TRBJ1-3,TRBV20-1,many,-
TGTGCCAGCAGTTTATGGGGGGGAGAGCAGTACTTC,CASSLWGGEQYF,TRBJ2-7,TRBV28,few,-
TGTGCCAGCAGTGCCGGGGGGACCAATCAGCCCCAGCATTTT,CASSAGGTNQPQHF,TRBJ1-5,TRBV28,-,-
TGCGCCAGCAGCTTGGGCGCCAAGATCTCCAGCGGCCTAGGAGATACGCAGTATTTT,CASSLGAKISSGLGDTQYF,TRBJ2-3,TRBV5-1,-,-
TGTGCCAGCAGCCAATCTAAGGATTCCTATGGCTACACCTTC,CASSQSKDSYGYTF,TRBJ1-2,TRBV3-1,-,-
TGCGCCAGCAGCTGGGAAGACAGTCCCTCGGATGGCTACACCTTC,CASSWEDSPSDGYTF,TRBJ1-2,TRBV5-1,-,-
TGTGCCAGCAGCTTAACGACAGGGCACACTGAAGCTTTCTTT,CASSLTTGHTEAFF,TRBJ1-1,TRBV7-3,few,TRBD1